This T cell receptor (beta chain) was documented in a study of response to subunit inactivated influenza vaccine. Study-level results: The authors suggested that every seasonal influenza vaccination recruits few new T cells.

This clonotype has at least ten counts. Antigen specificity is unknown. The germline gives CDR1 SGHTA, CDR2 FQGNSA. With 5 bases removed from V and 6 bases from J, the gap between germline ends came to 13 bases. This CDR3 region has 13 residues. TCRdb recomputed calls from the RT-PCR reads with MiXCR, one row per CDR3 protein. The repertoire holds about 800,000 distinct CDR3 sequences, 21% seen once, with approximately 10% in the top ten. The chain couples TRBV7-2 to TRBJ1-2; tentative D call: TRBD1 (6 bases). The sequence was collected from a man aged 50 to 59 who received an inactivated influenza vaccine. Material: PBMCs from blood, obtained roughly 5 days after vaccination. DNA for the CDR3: TGTGCCAGCAGCCGGGGGGGGGCTGATGGCTACACCTTC. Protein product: CASSRGGADGYTF.